Sequencing of this T cell receptor (beta chain) was carried out in a study of regulatory and conventional T cells in RAG deficiency. Only in-frame clones appear in the TCRdb table, and some are missing; sequencing was by immunoSEQ multiplex PCR. The repertoire includes approximately 30,000 clones, about 96% of them detected once, and about 0.36% sits in the top ten. A note on this clone: Its cognate antigen is unknown.

The sorted conventional CD4+ T cells were CD25-low and CD127-high, with genomic DNA sequenced. Trimming left V 4 bases short and J 15 bases short, with 13 bases between. Germline V lookup: CDR1 SNHLY, CDR2 FYNNEI. The CDR3 covers 11 residues. General study points: Sorted Omenn CD25-high CD127-low cells may not be bona fide Tregs. In Omenn syndrome, Treg and Tconv repertoires overlapped >75%.

The same data also went into a second study, on regulatory T cells. That publication notes: The PCR used 52 TRBV and 13 TRBJ primers. Regulatory T cells showed the strongest V-J pair restriction and V/J gene skewing among patient repertoires.

The receptor comes from a human donor in good health. The chain uses TRBV2 and TRBJ2-1; D gene unclear. The sample comprised CD25- CD4+ T cells sorted from blood. The CDR3 sequence: CASSVLNYLFF. As DNA, the CDR3 is TGTGCCAGCAGTGTGTTGAACTACTTGTTCTTC.